These T cell receptor beta chains were read from a single sample in a study of blood T cell repertoires in COVID-19. Sequencing was performed with immunoSEQ multiplex PCR; in TCRdb, only in-frame clones are kept and a portion is missing. The sample yields over 85,000 clones, around 87% seen once. Material: peripheral blood. The receptors here all came from a man aged 50-60 years with active or convalescent COVID-19. Each CDR3 is given with its conserved first and last residue. The order of the fields is clone size, J gene, CDR3 length, D gene, V gene, CDR3 protein, CDR3 DNA. A D gene is named only where the DNA matches it firmly. Clone size is not always given. Where it is, it says once, few, many or a class for expanded clones.

clone size: .; J gene: TRBJ2-2; CDR3 length: 16; D gene: .; V gene: TRBV4-3; CDR3 protein: CASSQEGQAITGELFF; CDR3 DNA: TGCGCCAGCAGCCAAGAGGGGCAGGCGATCACCGGGGAGCTGTTTTTT
clone size: .; J gene: TRBJ2-6; CDR3 length: 15; D gene: .; V gene: TRBV19; CDR3 protein: CASMRTGSGANVLTF; CDR3 DNA: TGTGCCAGTATGAGAACAGGCTCTGGGGCCAACGTCCTGACTTTC
clone size: .; J gene: TRBJ2-1; CDR3 length: 15; D gene: TRBD1; V gene: TRBV11-2; CDR3 protein: CASSPSGTAFNEQFF; CDR3 DNA: TGTGCCAGCAGCCCTTCAGGGACAGCCTTCAATGAGCAGTTCTTC
clone size: once; J gene: TRBJ2-3; CDR3 length: 15; D gene: TRBD1; V gene: TRBV18; CDR3 protein: CASSPRTGGQDTQYF; CDR3 DNA: TGTGCCAGCTCACCCCGGACAGGGGGACAAGATACGCAGTATTTT
clone size: .; J gene: TRBJ1-5; CDR3 length: 14; D gene: TRBD1; V gene: TRBV6-2/TRBV6-3; CDR3 protein: CASSPGQGNQPQHF; CDR3 DNA: TGTGCCAGCAGTCCGGGACAGGGTAATCAGCCCCAGCATTTT
clone size: .; J gene: TRBJ1-4; CDR3 length: 16; D gene: .; V gene: TRBV6-1; CDR3 protein: CASSERPAEANEKLFF; CDR3 DNA: TGTGCCAGCAGTGAACGACCCGCGGAGGCTAATGAAAAACTGTTTTTT
clone size: .; J gene: TRBJ1-5; CDR3 length: 14; D gene: .; V gene: TRBV6-2/TRBV6-3; CDR3 protein: CASSRAGFYQPQHF; CDR3 DNA: TGTGCCAGCAGTCGGGCGGGGTTTTATCAGCCCCAGCATTTT
clone size: .; J gene: TRBJ1-1; CDR3 length: 15; D gene: .; V gene: TRBV6-4; CDR3 protein: CASSDSPLGRQYAFF; CDR3 DNA: TGTGCCAGCAGTGACTCCCCCCTGGGCAGGCAGTATGCTTTCTTT
clone size: .; J gene: TRBJ1-6; CDR3 length: 15; D gene: TRBD1; V gene: TRBV28; CDR3 protein: CASSLGDRDNSPLHF; CDR3 DNA: TGTGCCAGCAGTTTAGGTGACAGGGATAATTCACCCCTCCACTTT
clone size: once; J gene: TRBJ2-7; CDR3 length: 12; D gene: .; V gene: TRBV6-1; CDR3 protein: CASSEYNYEQYF; CDR3 DNA: TGTGCCAGCAGTGAGTACAACTACGAGCAGTACTTC
clone size: .; J gene: TRBJ2-1; CDR3 length: 15; D gene: TRBD1; V gene: TRBV6-6; CDR3 protein: CASSTPGQGHNEQFF; CDR3 DNA: TGTGCCAGCAGCACCCCCGGACAGGGTCACAATGAGCAGTTCTTC
clone size: .; J gene: TRBJ1-2; CDR3 length: 15; D gene: .; V gene: TRBV7-6; CDR3 protein: CASSSTMGGGYGYTF; CDR3 DNA: TGTGCCAGCAGCTCAACTATGGGAGGGGGCTATGGCTACACCTTC
clone size: .; J gene: TRBJ1-3; CDR3 length: 15; D gene: TRBD1; V gene: TRBV28; CDR3 protein: CASTPDRDAGNTIYF; CDR3 DNA: TGTGCCAGCACCCCGGACAGGGATGCTGGAAACACCATATATTTT
clone size: .; J gene: TRBJ1-5; CDR3 length: 15; D gene: .; V gene: TRBV12-5; CDR3 protein: CASGSTGDSNQPQHF; CDR3 DNA: TGTGCTAGTGGATCTACAGGAGATAGCAATCAGCCCCAGCATTTT
clone size: .; J gene: TRBJ1-2; CDR3 length: 15; D gene: TRBD1; V gene: TRBV28; CDR3 protein: CASSLAGQGNYGYTF; CDR3 DNA: TGTGCCAGCAGTTTAGCTGGACAGGGAAACTATGGCTACACCTTC
clone size: .; J gene: TRBJ2-1; CDR3 length: 15; D gene: .; V gene: TRBV19; CDR3 protein: CASSIAPDGGFEQFF; CDR3 DNA: TGTGCCAGTAGTATAGCCCCGGACGGGGGATTCGAGCAGTTCTTC
clone size: .; J gene: TRBJ2-2; CDR3 length: 16; D gene: .; V gene: TRBV5-1; CDR3 protein: CASSGGQFANTGELFF; CDR3 DNA: TGCGCCAGCAGCGGAGGACAGTTCGCGAACACCGGGGAGCTGTTTTTT
clone size: .; J gene: TRBJ2-2; CDR3 length: 15; D gene: .; V gene: TRBV10-3; CDR3 protein: CAASLGAQGTGELFF; CDR3 DNA: TGTGCCGCGTCCTTGGGGGCCCAGGGCACCGGGGAGCTGTTTTTT
clone size: .; J gene: TRBJ2-3; CDR3 length: 15; D gene: TRBD2; V gene: TRBV5-3; CDR3 protein: CARSFWTSGTDTQYF; CDR3 DNA: TGTGCCAGAAGCTTTTGGACTAGCGGTACAGATACGCAGTATTTT
clone size: .; J gene: TRBJ1-5; CDR3 length: 18; D gene: TRBD1; V gene: TRBV9; CDR3 protein: CASSPRTGERGSNQPQHF; CDR3 DNA: TGTGCCAGCAGCCCCAGGACAGGGGAAAGGGGTAGCAATCAGCCCCAGCATTTT
clone size: .; J gene: TRBJ1-1; CDR3 length: 13; D gene: .; V gene: TRBV9; CDR3 protein: CASSFRQNTEAFF; CDR3 DNA: TGTGCCAGCAGCTTTAGACAGAACACTGAAGCTTTCTTT
clone size: .; J gene: TRBJ1-4; CDR3 length: 16; D gene: .; V gene: TRBV14; CDR3 protein: CASSQAGTMRNEKLFF; CDR3 DNA: TGTGCCAGCAGCCAAGCCGGGACTATGAGGAACGAAAAACTGTTTTTT
clone size: .; J gene: TRBJ1-4; CDR3 length: 14; D gene: .; V gene: TRBV7-8; CDR3 protein: CASSFNSPNEKLFF; CDR3 DNA: TGTGCCAGCAGCTTTAACTCCCCGAATGAAAAACTGTTTTTT
clone size: .; J gene: TRBJ1-2; CDR3 length: 13; D gene: TRBD1; V gene: TRBV5-8; CDR3 protein: CASSPDREHGYTF; CDR3 DNA: TGTGCCAGCAGCCCCGACAGGGAACATGGCTACACCTTC
clone size: .; J gene: TRBJ2-3; CDR3 length: 12; D gene: .; V gene: TRBV7-2; CDR3 protein: CASSPGTDTQYF; CDR3 DNA: TGTGCCAGCAGCCCAGGCACAGATACGCAGTATTTT
clone size: .; J gene: TRBJ2-5; CDR3 length: 15; D gene: .; V gene: TRBV2; CDR3 protein: CASSGAGPLQETQYF; CDR3 DNA: TGTGCCAGCAGTGGGGCGGGGCCTCTCCAAGAGACCCAGTACTTC
clone size: .; J gene: TRBJ2-2; CDR3 length: 16; D gene: TRBD2; V gene: TRBV25-1; CDR3 protein: CASSRGTIANTGELFF; CDR3 DNA: TGTGCCAGCAGTCGTGGGACTATCGCGAACACCGGGGAGCTGTTTTTT
clone size: few; J gene: TRBJ1-1; CDR3 length: 14; D gene: TRBD1; V gene: TRBV19; CDR3 protein: CASSLDGQGGKAFF; CDR3 DNA: TGTGCCAGTAGTCTGGACGGACAGGGAGGTAAAGCTTTCTTT
clone size: few; J gene: TRBJ1-2; CDR3 length: 14; D gene: TRBD1; V gene: TRBV9; CDR3 protein: CASSVGQGDLDYTF; CDR3 DNA: TGTGCCAGCAGCGTAGGTCAGGGGGATTTAGACTACACCTTC
clone size: .; J gene: TRBJ2-1; CDR3 length: 12; D gene: .; V gene: TRBV12-3/TRBV12-4; CDR3 protein: CASTLQGYEQFF; CDR3 DNA: TGTGCCAGCACCCTGCAGGGTTATGAGCAGTTCTTC
clone size: .; J gene: TRBJ1-1; CDR3 length: 13; D gene: .; V gene: TRBV12-3/TRBV12-4; CDR3 protein: CASSLQGGTEAFF; CDR3 DNA: TGTGCCAGCAGTTTGCAGGGAGGCACTGAAGCTTTCTTT
clone size: .; J gene: TRBJ1-5; CDR3 length: 15; D gene: TRBD1; V gene: TRBV19; CDR3 protein: CASSIRWDRNQPQHF; CDR3 DNA: TGTGCCAGTAGTATAAGGTGGGACAGGAATCAGCCCCAGCATTTT
clone size: .; J gene: TRBJ1-4; CDR3 length: 15; D gene: .; V gene: TRBV7-2; CDR3 protein: CASSLAGQRGEKLFF; CDR3 DNA: TGTGCCAGCAGCTTAGCTGGCCAGCGGGGTGAAAAACTGTTTTTT
clone size: .; J gene: TRBJ1-6; CDR3 length: 16; D gene: .; V gene: TRBV7-2; CDR3 protein: CASSLAQGSYNSPLHF; CDR3 DNA: TGTGCCAGCAGCTTAGCGCAGGGTTCCTATAATTCACCCCTCCACTTT
clone size: .; J gene: TRBJ2-2; CDR3 length: 14; D gene: .; V gene: TRBV14; CDR3 protein: CASSRTANTGELFF; CDR3 DNA: TGTGCCAGCAGCCGAACAGCGAACACCGGGGAGCTGTTTTTT
clone size: .; J gene: TRBJ1-2; CDR3 length: 13; D gene: TRBD1; V gene: TRBV7-2; CDR3 protein: CASSAQGADGYTF; CDR3 DNA: TGTGCCAGCAGCGCTCAGGGGGCGGATGGCTACACCTTC
clone size: .; J gene: TRBJ2-5; CDR3 length: 15; D gene: TRBD2; V gene: TRBV18; CDR3 protein: CASSRDSGGGETQYF; CDR3 DNA: TGTGCCAGCTCACGAGACAGCGGGGGAGGAGAGACCCAGTACTTC
clone size: .; J gene: TRBJ1-1; CDR3 length: 14; D gene: .; V gene: TRBV5-1; CDR3 protein: CASSLSGVGTEAFF; CDR3 DNA: TGCGCCAGCAGCTTGAGCGGGGTAGGCACTGAAGCTTTCTTT
clone size: .; J gene: TRBJ2-5; CDR3 length: 17; D gene: TRBD1; V gene: TRBV4-1; CDR3 protein: CASSGTADRGRVETQYF; CDR3 DNA: TGCGCCAGCAGCGGTACGGCGGACAGGGGGCGCGTGGAGACCCAGTACTTC
clone size: .; J gene: TRBJ1-6; CDR3 length: 13; D gene: .; V gene: TRBV27; CDR3 protein: CASSLSRNSPLHF; CDR3 DNA: TGTGCCAGCAGTTTATCGAGGAATTCACCCCTCCACTTT
clone size: .; J gene: TRBJ1-3; CDR3 length: 15; D gene: .; V gene: TRBV28; CDR3 protein: CASSLGEGDWNTIYF; CDR3 DNA: TGTGCCAGCAGTTTAGGAGAAGGGGATTGGAACACCATATATTTT
clone size: .; J gene: TRBJ2-2; CDR3 length: 17; D gene: TRBD2; V gene: TRBV27; CDR3 protein: CASSSSGGLADTGELFF; CDR3 DNA: TGTGCCAGCAGTTCTTCAGGGGGACTAGCAGATACCGGGGAGCTGTTTTTT
clone size: .; J gene: TRBJ2-3; CDR3 length: 12; D gene: .; V gene: TRBV29-1; CDR3 protein: CSVAQYTDTQYF; CDR3 DNA: TGCAGCGTTGCCCAGTACACAGATACGCAGTATTTT
clone size: .; J gene: TRBJ2-3; CDR3 length: 16; D gene: TRBD2; V gene: TRBV6-1; CDR3 protein: CASSDVAGGSTDTQYF; CDR3 DNA: TGTGCCAGCAGTGATGTAGCGGGGGGGAGCACAGATACGCAGTATTTT
clone size: once; J gene: TRBJ2-3; CDR3 length: 16; D gene: TRBD1; V gene: TRBV15; CDR3 protein: CATSRDGGTGVDTQYF; CDR3 DNA: TGTGCCACCAGCAGAGATGGGGGGACAGGGGTAGATACGCAGTATTTT
clone size: .; J gene: TRBJ2-1; CDR3 length: 16; D gene: TRBD1; V gene: TRBV4-3; CDR3 protein: CASSLEQGASYNEQFF; CDR3 DNA: TGCGCCAGCAGCCTCGAACAGGGGGCTTCCTACAATGAGCAGTTCTTC
clone size: .; J gene: TRBJ1-2; CDR3 length: 14; D gene: .; V gene: TRBV28; CDR3 protein: CASSPSGSNYGYTF; CDR3 DNA: TGTGCCAGCAGTCCCTCCGGGAGCAACTATGGCTACACCTTC
clone size: .; J gene: TRBJ1-2; CDR3 length: 13; D gene: .; V gene: TRBV7-9; CDR3 protein: CASSLTARSGYTF; CDR3 DNA: TGTGCCAGCAGCCTAACCGCCCGGAGTGGCTACACCTTC
clone size: few; J gene: TRBJ2-7; CDR3 length: 17; D gene: .; V gene: TRBV6-6; CDR3 protein: CASRPGGDLTVGYEQYF; CDR3 DNA: TGTGCCAGCCGTCCCGGGGGTGATTTAACCGTTGGCTACGAGCAGTACTTC
clone size: .; J gene: TRBJ1-2; CDR3 length: 12; D gene: TRBD1; V gene: TRBV29-1; CDR3 protein: CSGGQGNYGYTF; CDR3 DNA: TGCAGCGGAGGACAGGGGAACTATGGCTACACCTTC
clone size: .; J gene: TRBJ1-2; CDR3 length: 17; D gene: .; V gene: TRBV19; CDR3 protein: CASSTREGGVSDYGYTF; CDR3 DNA: TGTGCCAGTAGTACCCGGGAGGGTGGCGTAAGTGACTATGGCTACACCTTC
clone size: few; J gene: TRBJ1-4; CDR3 length: 12; D gene: .; V gene: TRBV3-1/TRBV3-2; CDR3 protein: CASSQLEEKLFF; CDR3 DNA: TGTGCCAGCAGCCAACTAGAGGAAAAACTGTTTTTT
clone size: .; J gene: TRBJ1-2; CDR3 length: 15; D gene: TRBD1; V gene: TRBV3-1/TRBV3-2; CDR3 protein: CASSQATGGVEGYTF; CDR3 DNA: TGTGCCAGCAGCCAAGCGACAGGGGGCGTCGAGGGCTACACCTTC
clone size: .; J gene: TRBJ1-5; CDR3 length: 15; D gene: .; V gene: TRBV3-1/TRBV3-2; CDR3 protein: CASSDAGYSNQPQHF; CDR3 DNA: TGTGCCAGCAGCGACGCGGGGTATAGCAATCAGCCCCAGCATTTT
clone size: .; J gene: TRBJ2-5; CDR3 length: 20; D gene: .; V gene: TRBV9; CDR3 protein: CASSGTTGLGMDSYQETQYF; CDR3 DNA: TGTGCCAGCAGCGGCACCACAGGGTTGGGGATGGATTCGTACCAAGAGACCCAGTACTTC